This TCR beta chain is from a study of shared clonotypes between healthy human individuals. Whole-study findings and limits: The expectation was that sequencing depth would affect clonotype sharing among donors.

The V segment lost 3 bases and the J segment 5 bases; nucleotides outside the gene matches: 6. Looked up from germline, CDR1 is LNHDA and CDR2 is SQIVND (reference sequence). The CDR3 sequence is 15 residues long. Without sorting, samples used approximately 99 million PBMCs for genomic DNA. For every subset, genomic DNA was evenly distributed across several immunoSEQ plates. What was sequenced on ten immunoSEQ deep assay plates was unsorted PBMC DNA. TCRdb keeps only in-frame clones here, not all; method: immunoSEQ multiplex PCR. The sample holds about 490,000 clones, roughly 78% seen once. A word on this clone: Its antigen is still unknown.

The TCR was taken from a woman between 40 and 50 years old in good health. Some clones in this sample may be carry-over from other donors' samples. The chain employs TRBV19 and TRBJ1-4, with 7 bases identical to TRBD1. The specimen sequenced was PBMCs. CDR3 coding DNA: TGTGCCAGTAGTATCAAGGGACAGCCAAATGAAAAACTGTTTTTT. Its translation is CASSIKGQPNEKLFF.